The sequence of this T cell receptor beta chain was determined in a study of OX40 agonist ivuxolimab in advanced cancers. CDR3 length: 11 amino acids. CDR1 is WSHSY, CDR2 SAAADI, per germline. As to this clone: A read error may account for a junction end that differs from germline.

Patients who had autoimmune disease history or got systemic immunosuppression were left out. Generated by immunoSEQ multiplex PCR, the TCRdb table keeps only in-frame clones and is missing some. Here the sample spans some 38,000 clones, roughly 90% being singletons. This clonotype originated in an adult with an advanced solid tumor such as melanoma, head and neck, liver or kidney cancer. The V gene is TRBV10-2, the J gene TRBJ1-5, with D unclear. Material: CD4+ or CD8+ T cells sorted from blood, obtained in a trial of the OX40 agonist ivuxolimab. The CDR3 protein is CASSDGGTTIF. The CDR3 DNA follows: TGCGCCAGCAGTGACGGCGGAACAACCATTTTT.